This T cell receptor (beta chain) comes out of a study of response to subunit inactivated influenza vaccine. In this sample, this clonotype turned up a few times. The CDR3 has 16 amino acids. Trimming stripped 3 bases from V and 0 bases from J, with 11 bases between. The germline V gene encodes CDR1 LNHNV and CDR2 YYDKDF (reference sequence). MiXCR was run by TCRdb on the RT-PCR reads, yielding one entry per CDR3 protein. The sample yields about 700,000 distinct CDR3 sequences, over 11% seen once. The sample in question was PBMCs from blood, obtained around 14 days before vaccination. This chain links TRBV15 with TRBJ2-2, with D possibly TRBD1 on 6 matching bases. The receptor was isolated from a man aged 50-60 years who received an inactivated influenza vaccine. CDR3 protein: CATSRGKGANTGELFF. The DNA for the CDR3 is TGTGCCACCAGCAGGGGAAAGGGGGCGAACACCGGGGAGCTGTTTTTT.